These 24 T cell receptor beta chains were sequenced from one sample in a study of CD8 T cells in ankylosing spondylitis. A single record per CDR3 protein comes from TCRdb applying MiXCR to the 5' RACE reads. The sample includes around 180,000 distinct CDR3 sequences, around a sixth seen only once; the top ten take 3.5% to 5%. The sample was blood, either unsorted or a sorted T cell fraction (not recorded which). These receptors originate from a male donor aged 10 to 35 with ankylosing spondylitis or in good health (not recorded which).

Many counts were recorded for this clonotype. V usage is TRBV7-2 and J usage is TRBJ2-1; 10 bases map to TRBD2. With V trimmed by 1 base and J by 4 bases, 4 bases remained unmatched. The CDR3 has 16 residues. CDR1 and CDR2 from the germline V gene are SGHTA and FQGNSA. Written as DNA, the CDR3 is TGTGCCAGCAGCTTAGAGGCTAGCGGGAGATACAATGAGCAGTTCTTC. This translates into CASSLEASGRYNEQFF. The entire variable domain, with the rest obtained from reference TRBV7-2 and TRBJ2-1, is as follows: GAGVSQSPSNKVTEKGKDVELRCDPISGHTALYWYRQSLGQGLEFLIYFQGNSAPDKSGLPSDRFSAERTGGSVSTLTIQRTQQEDSAVYLCASSLEASGRYNEQFFGPGTRLTVL.

In its sample, this clonotype was seen many times. The CDR3 DNA sequence: TGTGCCAGCAGTTCTGAACAGGGGGCCGACACTGAAGCTTTCTTT. It encodes CASSSEQGADTEAFF. The chain links TRBV28 to TRBJ1-1; TRBD1 matches at 9 bases. The CDR3 loop spans 15 amino acids. Per the germline V gene, CDR1 is MDHEN and CDR2 is SYDVKM. V gave up 4 bases and J gave up 3 bases; unmatched junction bases: 6. Full variable domain (remainder filled in from reference TRBV28 and TRBJ1-1): DVKVTQSSRYLVKRTGEKVFLECVQDMDHENMFWYRQDPGLGLRLIYFSYDVKMKEKGDIPEGYSVSREKKERFSLILESASTNQTSMYLCASSSEQGADTEAFFGQGTRLTVV.

This clonotype has ten or more counts. The CDR3 loop reads CASTSQPNSGNTIYF. The CDR3 DNA is TGTGCCAGCACCTCGCAGCCAAACTCTGGAAACACCATATATTTT. The rearrangement joins TRBV6-1 to TRBJ1-3; no reliable D call. The CDR3 loop spans 15 amino acids. Germline CDR1 is MNHNS and CDR2 is SASEGT. The germline V and J ends were trimmed by 7 bases and 0 bases, with 13 bases remaining between them.

This clonotype was observed at least ten times. V gene TRBV5-1 combines with J gene TRBJ1-5; 10 bases match TRBD1. CDR1 is SGHRS and CDR2 is YFSETQ in the germline V gene. The trim removed 9 bases at V and 3 bases at J, leaving 12 bases unmatched. The CDR3 consists of 16 residues. CDR3 region: CATQTGTGALNQPQHF. The CDR3 nucleotides read TGCGCCACCCAAACCGGGACAGGGGCCCTCAATCAGCCCCAGCATTTT.

This clonotype was detected ten times or more. The chain carries TRBV29-1 and TRBJ1-1; 10 bases map to TRBD1. From germline, CDR1 is SQVTM and CDR2 ANQGSEA. The CDR3 sequence is 14 residues long. The V segment lost 6 bases and the J segment 1 base; nucleotides outside the gene matches: 5. CDR3 DNA: TGCAGCGTGACAGGGGGCGCGGGGAACACTGAAGCTTTCTTT. Translating it yields CSVTGGAGNTEAFF.

This clonotype was counted at least ten times. This sequence joins TRBV25-1 and TRBJ1-4; D is unclear. The germline V gene has CDR1 MGHDK and CDR2 SYGVNS. The V end was cut by 4 bases, the J end by 1 base, with 7 bases between. This CDR3 is 14 amino acids long. The CDR3 sequence: CASSGGLTNEKLFF. DNA of the CDR3: TGTGCCAGCAGTGGTGGCTTAACTAATGAAAAACTGTTTTTT.

This clonotype was seen ten or more times. The chain is built from TRBV6-5 and TRBJ2-3; possibly TRBD1 for D (7 bases). The V gene's germline CDR1 is MNHEY and CDR2 SVGAGI. This CDR3 spans 13 amino acids. The V and J ends lost 5 bases and 6 bases respectively, with 12 bases between them. The CDR3 DNA reads as TGTGCCAGCAGTCCAGGGGGGCCGGATACGCAGTATTTT. As protein: CASSPGGPDTQYF.

This clonotype appeared many times. J is TRBJ1-5 and V is TRBV4-2; D not certain. There are 17 residues in the CDR3. Germline-derived CDR1 and CDR2 are LGHNA and YNFKEQ. With 0 bases removed from V and 4 bases from J, the gap between germline ends came to 16 bases. The CDR3 DNA reads TGTGCCAGCAGCCAAGATCAAGCCGGGGTGCGAAATCAGCCCCAGCATTTT. It translates to CASSQDQAGVRNQPQHF.

The chain recombines TRBV12-3 or TRBV12-4 with TRBJ2-2; the match to TRBD1 covers 11 bases. The V segment lost 7 bases and the J segment 0 bases; nucleotides outside the gene matches: 7. CDR3 length: 17 residues. The CDR3 DNA reads TGTGCCAGCACCCTAAAGGGACAGGGGGCGAACACCGGGGAGCTGTTTTTT. It specifies CASTLKGQGANTGELFF.

There are many counts of this clonotype. This chain links TRBV5-1 with TRBJ2-3, with TRBD2 matching over 16 bases. Germline trimming cut 4 bases from V and 5 bases from J; bases unmatched to any gene: 10. This CDR3 is 18 amino acids long. Germline CDR1 SGHRS, CDR2 YFSETQ. In DNA, the CDR3 is TGCGCCAGCAGCCCGGGACTAGCGGGAGGGCCGTGGAAAGATACGCAGTATTTT. As protein: CASSPGLAGGPWKDTQYF.

This clonotype was seen many times. The V call is TRBV6-5, the J call TRBJ2-7; weak D call: TRBD2 (7 bases). The V gene's germline CDR1 is MNHEY and CDR2 SVGAGI. The CDR3 runs to 15 residues. Trimming pared 2 bases from V and 4 bases from J, leaving 15 bases between. This chain's CDR3 is CASSYGGGSGYEQYF. The CDR3 bases are TGTGCCAGCAGTTACGGGGGGGGCTCGGGGTACGAGCAGTACTTC.

This clonotype was picked up many times. The chain recombines TRBV6-6 with TRBJ2-3, with 7 nucleotides matching TRBD2. Losses at the gene ends were 4 bases for V and 7 bases for J; bases not matched to a gene: 8. Germline V gives CDR1 MNHNY, CDR2 SVGAGI (reference sequence). The CDR3 totals 14 residues. This CDR3 reads CASSSVTGGYTQYF. DNA for the CDR3: TGTGCCAGCAGTTCCGTGACCGGGGGGTATACGCAGTATTTT.

In this sample, this clonotype turned up many times. The chain carries TRBV7-2 and TRBJ1-2, with 7 bases matching TRBD1. V dropped 1 base and J dropped 1; count of bases not matched to a gene: 6. From germline, CDR1 is SGHTA and CDR2 FQGNSA. The CDR3 runs 16 residues. CDR3 residues: CASSLVVGGGNYGYTF. The CDR3 DNA reads as TGTGCCAGCAGCTTAGTGGTAGGGGGCGGTAACTATGGCTACACCTTC.

In this sample, this clonotype turned up many times. The chain carries TRBV18 and TRBJ2-5, with 8 bases lining up with TRBD2. This CDR3 is built from 14 residues. Looked up from germline, CDR1 is KGHSH and CDR2 is LQKENI. V shed 3 bases, J shed 5 bases, and the junction held 5 bases outside the gene matches. For the CDR3, the DNA is TGTGCCAGCTCACCGCCCCCGGGGGGGGAGACCCAGTACTTC. Its translation is CASSPPPGGETQYF.

This clonotype was detected many times. The chain links TRBV12-3 or TRBV12-4 to TRBJ2-5; 15 nucleotides match TRBD2. V trimming: 6 bases; J trimming: 2 bases; junction bases outside the gene matches: 7. The CDR3 loop spans 17 amino acids. DNA of the CDR3: TGTGCCAGCAGACGAGGGACTAGCGGGAGGAATCAAGAGACCCAGTACTTC. Protein: CASRRGTSGRNQETQYF.

The rearrangement uses TRBV5-1 and TRBJ1-5, with a tentative D call TRBD1 (5 bases). Germline CDR1 and CDR2: SGHRS and YFSETQ. V lost 0 bases and J lost 2, with 12 bases in between. The CDR3 has 16 amino acids. The CDR3 is CASSLDGGTGNQPQHF. The CDR3 DNA is TGCGCCAGCAGCTTGGATGGGGGGACCGGCAATCAGCCCCAGCATTTT.

This clonotype has ten or more counts. The genes are TRBV27 and TRBJ2-7; 8 positions match TRBD1. From germline, CDR1 is MNHEY and CDR2 SMNVEV (reference sequence). The CDR3 is 15 residues long. With 4 bases clipped from V and 0 bases from J, the junction kept 5 bases outside the gene matches. CDR3 amino acids: CASSSLQGVSYEQYF. The CDR3 nucleotides read TGTGCCAGCAGTTCCCTACAGGGGGTCTCCTACGAGCAGTACTTC.

This clonotype was found many times. This rearrangement joins TRBV7-9 to TRBJ2-1; D is unresolved. Germline loops: CDR1 SEHNR, CDR2 FQNEAQ (reference sequence). V was clipped by 9 bases and J by 9 bases, with 15 bases between them. CDR3 length: 12 residues. CDR3 bases: TGTGCCAGTACCCCCCGAGACGTTGAGCAGTTCTTC. As protein: CASTPRDVEQFF.

This clonotype has at least ten counts. The J gene is TRBJ2-1, the V gene TRBV6-5; possible D gene TRBD1, 6 bases. Between the trimmed V and J ends, which lost 2 bases and 8 bases, there was a span of 19 bases. The CDR3 totals 16 residues. Germline-derived CDR1 and CDR2 are MNHEY and SVGAGI. In DNA, the CDR3 is TGTGCCAGCAGTTACGTGGGGGCGTCCGCACTCGATGAGCAGTTCTTC. This encodes CASSYVGASALDEQFF.

This clonotype was seen many times. V is TRBV7-2 and J is TRBJ1-1; D unclear. The CDR3 is 14 amino acids. CDR1 is SGHTA, CDR2 FQGNSA, per germline. The V and J ends lost 0 bases and 1 base respectively, with 6 bases between them. The CDR3 region is CASSLAAGNTEAFF. The CDR3 DNA reads TGTGCCAGCAGCTTAGCGGCGGGGAACACTGAAGCTTTCTTT. Based on the CDR3 plus reference TRBV7-2 and TRBJ1-1, the full variable domain is GAGVSQSPSNKVTEKGKDVELRCDPISGHTALYWYRQSLGQGLEFLIYFQGNSAPDKSGLPSDRFSAERTGGSVSTLTIQRTQQEDSAVYLCASSLAAGNTEAFFGQGTRLTVV.

The table lists this clonotype with many counts. The V gene is TRBV7-9, the J gene TRBJ2-5, with no clear D. Trimming shortened V by 6 bases and J by 5 bases, and 13 bases separated the two germline ends. From germline, CDR1 is SEHNR and CDR2 FQNEAQ (reference sequence). This CDR3 contains 13 residues. CDR3 nucleotide sequence: TGTGCCAGCAGGGTCCTTGCCCCGGAGACCCAGTACTTC. This encodes CASRVLAPETQYF.

The table lists this clonotype with a count of one. The chain has TRBV5-1 and TRBJ2-1; perhaps TRBD2 as D (5 bases). CDR3 length: 15 residues. Deletions cut 2 bases from V and 10 bases from J, with 19 bases between. Germline V CDR1 and CDR2: SGHRS, YFSETQ. CDR3 protein: CASSFGPIGGSEQFF. The CDR3 DNA reads TGCGCCAGCAGCTTTGGGCCCATCGGCGGGTCGGAGCAGTTCTTC.

This clonotype was counted ten times or more. The genes are TRBV12-3 or TRBV12-4 and TRBJ1-1, with D hard to call. V was pared by 3 bases and J by 0 bases, with 8 bases between. This CDR3 has 14 amino acids. CDR3 protein: CASSFQQMNTEAFF. The CDR3 DNA follows: TGTGCCAGCAGTTTTCAGCAAATGAACACTGAAGCTTTCTTT.

In this sample, this clonotype turned up many times. The chain joins TRBV29-1 to TRBJ2-7, with 11 nucleotides matching TRBD2. Per germline, CDR1 SQVTM and CDR2 ANQGSEA. CDR3 size: 14 residues. Trimming took 6 bases from V and 9 from J; bases not matched to a gene: 13. The CDR3 region is CSVTLTSGALPQYF. CDR3 in DNA: TGCAGCGTGACCCTGACTAGCGGGGCCCTCCCGCAGTACTTC.